These T cell receptor beta chains were read from a single sample in a study of human T cells and chemical hapten exposure. From the RACE reads, TCRdb called clonotypes with MiXCR, one entry per CDR3 protein. The sample has under 450,000 distinct CDR3 sequences, about 4.8% seen once. The source material was whole blood, sampled in connection with sensitization to the hapten diphenylcyclopropenone (DPC). The receptors here all came from a woman in her forties or fifties with alopecia areata. Some clones in this sample may be carry-over from other donors' samples. Each CDR3 is given with its conserved first and last residue. The D gene is left open where the match is weak. Clone size is stated in some rows and not others, as once, few, many or a class when expanded.

D	size	V	J	DNA	CDR3
-	many	TRBV20-1	TRBJ2-6	TGCAGTGCTAGCGTACAGGGATCTGGGGCCAACGTCCTGACTTTC	CSASVQGSGANVLTF
-	few	TRBV10-3	TRBJ1-1	TGTGCCATGCAGGGGATCCTCGGCACTGAAGCTTTCTTT	CAMQGILGTEAFF
-	-	TRBV3-1	TRBJ1-1	TGTGCCAGCAGCCAAGATCGGAGGCAGGGAGGTGCTTTCTTT	CASSQDRRQGGAFF
-	many	TRBV20-1	TRBJ1-6	TGCAGTGCTAGAGATTGGGGGGAGGAAAATAATTCACCCCTCCACTTT	CSARDWGEENNSPLHF
-	-	TRBV24-1	TRBJ1-4	TGTGCCACCCTCCACCGGCGTAGTAATGAAAAACTGTTTTTT	CATLHRRSNEKLFF
-	many	TRBV24-1	TRBJ1-5	TGTGCCACCAGTGGGCTCCTCGGGGGGCAGCCCCAGCATTTT	CATSGLLGGQPQHF
TRBD2	many	TRBV12-3/TRBV12-4	TRBJ2-3	TGTGCCAGCAGTTTTTCTAGCGGGGCCACAGATACGCAGTATTTT	CASSFSSGATDTQYF
-	few	TRBV6-5	TRBJ2-7	-	CASSFVAIGTPF
TRBD1	many	TRBV7-8	TRBJ1-2	TGTGCCAGCAGCTCGAGAGGGACAGCCTATGGCTACACCTTC	CASSSRGTAYGYTF
-	-	TRBV7-2	TRBJ1-2	TGTGCCAGCAGCTTAGCCACCGCTAGGGGTCCTCTGGGCTACACCTTC	CASSLATARGPLGYTF
-	few	TRBV2	TRBJ2-7	TGTGCCAGCAGTGAAGCGCCCGTTATAGGCGAGCAGTACTTC	CASSEAPVIGEQYF
-	few	TRBV24-1	TRBJ2-7	TGTGCCACCAGTGATCCGGGTCGGAGCTACGAGCAGTACTTC	CATSDPGRSYEQYF
-	many	TRBV20-1	TRBJ1-1	TGCAGTGCTAGAACCAGGGGATACAGCGCTGAAGCTTTCTTT	CSARTRGYSAEAFF
-	few	TRBV12-3/TRBV12-4	TRBJ2-7	TGTGCCAGCAGTACCCTGGGGCAGACCTACGAGCAGTACTTC	CASSTLGQTYEQYF
-	many	TRBV27	TRBJ1-6	TGTGCCAGCAGTCCCGGGGCAGGGGCGACCTCACCCCTCCACTTT	CASSPGAGATSPLHF
-	-	TRBV2	TRBJ2-3	TGTGCCACATTGACAGTCACAGATACGCAGTATTTT	CATLTVTDTQYF
TRBD1	-	TRBV7-9	TRBJ2-5	TGTGCCAGCAGCCGATCCGGGACAGGAGAGACCCAGTACTTC	CASSRSGTGETQYF